This T cell receptor (beta chain) was sequenced in a study of regulatory T cells in long-lasting Graves disease. Time point indicated: newly diagnosed GD, antithyroid drugs for less than 3 months. RNA isolated from PBMCs was used to make the TCR library. A volume of approximately 9.8 milliliters of peripheral blood was collected in EDTA tubes. Whole-study results and caveats: The study found lower TCR diversity in persistent Graves' patients than in newly diagnosed ones.

This clonotype was recorded many times. What it binds is unknown. HTBI primers from iRepertoire and Arm-PCR of CDR3 regions yielded the TCR beta libraries. MiXCR was run by TCRdb on the multiplex PCR reads, yielding one entry per CDR3 protein. The table lists roughly 350,000 distinct CDR3 sequences, 15% to 20% of them singletons. This CDR3 spans 14 amino acids. V was shortened by 3 bases and J by 4 bases, with 10 bases between the two germline ends. Germline V CDR1 and CDR2: MNHGY, SVAAGI. The same data also went into a second study, on T cells in Graves' hyperthyroidism and ophthalmopathy.

The sample here was peripheral blood mononuclear cells (PBMCs), taken at new diagnosis, from a patient treated with antithyroid drugs. The chain carries TRBV6-9 and TRBJ2-1, with D perhaps assigned TRBD1 or TRBD2 (6 bases each). The origin of this receptor is a woman aged 18-29 years with Graves disease. CDR3 amino acids: CASSYGGVYNEQFF. Written as DNA, the CDR3 is TGTGCCAGCAGTTACGGGGGCGTTTACAATGAGCAGTTCTTC.